Listed below are T cell receptor beta chains from one sample, sequenced in a study of early T cells in non-severe SARS-CoV-2 infection. TCRdb fed the 5' RACE reads into MiXCR, producing one record per CDR3 protein. The sample includes 55,000 to 80,000 distinct CDR3 sequences, around 10% of them seen just once. Material: whole blood, obtained at baseline. All receptors derive from an adult who was a healthcare worker with PCR-confirmed SARS-CoV-2 infection or an uninfected control (not recorded which). CDR3s include the opening cysteine and the closing phenylalanine or tryptophan. A D gene is named only where the DNA matches it firmly. Where a row states a size, it is once, few, many or the class of an expanded clone; other rows omit it.

>many|TRBJ2-1|TRBD2|TRBV19
TGTGCCAGTAGTACCCCTAGCGGCACCCAGTTCTTC
CASSTPSGTQFF
>many|TRBJ2-2|NA|TRBV12-3/TRBV12-4
TGTGCCAGCAGTGTCTTGGGGAACACCGGGGAGCTGTTTTTT
CASSVLGNTGELFF
>few|TRBJ2-3|TRBD1|TRBV18
TGTGCCAGCTCACCCCTCGGACAGGGTTGGAAAGCGCAGTATTTT
CASSPLGQGWKAQYF
>NA|TRBJ2-7|NA|TRBV20-1
TGCAGTGCTAGATGGGACACCTTTACCTCCTACGAGCAGTACTTC
CSARWDTFTSYEQYF
>few|TRBJ2-7|NA|TRBV7-6
TGTGCCAGCAGCCTAAAGTGGGCAGGGACGAAATACGAGCAGTACTTC
CASSLKWAGTKYEQYF
>NA|TRBJ2-1|TRBD2|TRBV20-1
TGCAGTGCCCACGGACTAGCGGGGGACAATGAGCAGTTCTTC
CSAHGLAGDNEQFF
>few|TRBJ1-2|NA|TRBV5-1
TGCGCCAGCAGCTTAAGGCTGAGAGGCTACACCTTC
CASSLRLRGYTF
>NA|TRBJ1-1|NA|TRBV6-1
TGTGCCAGCAGAAACCCGCCTGGGACTACGAACACTGAAGCTTTCTTT
CASRNPPGTTNTEAFF
>many|TRBJ2-3|NA|TRBV28
TGTGCCAGCAGCCTAACGGGCGGAAGCACAGATACGCAGTATTTT
CASSLTGGSTDTQYF
>many|TRBJ1-5|NA|TRBV12-3/TRBV12-4
TGTGCCAGCAGTCCTTGGAGGACCCTCAGGGGCAATCAGCCCCAGCATTTT
CASSPWRTLRGNQPQHF
>NA|TRBJ2-7|TRBD1|TRBV29-1
TGCAGCGTTGAAGTGGTCAGGGGGACCTACGAGCAGTACTTC
CSVEVVRGTYEQYF
>NA|TRBJ1-2|TRBD1|TRBV5-4
TGTGCCAGCAGCAGGACAGGGATGTATGGCTACACCTTC
CASSRTGMYGYTF
>few|TRBJ1-1|TRBD1|TRBV29-1
TGCAGCGTTGTTACGGGACAGTCCGAAGCTTTCTTT
CSVVTGQSEAFF
>many|TRBJ1-1|NA|TRBV29-1
TGCAGCGCCACAGAAGCTTTCTTT
CSATEAFF
>many|TRBJ2-7|NA|TRBV6-2/TRBV6-3
TGTGCCAGCAGTTATCTCCCACAGCTCGAGCAGTACTTC
CASSYLPQLEQYF
>NA|TRBJ2-3|NA|TRBV10-3
TGTGCCATACAGGCGGGCACAGATACGCAGTATTTT
CAIQAGTDTQYF
>few|TRBJ2-3|TRBD2|TRBV29-1
TGCAGCGTTGAATTTAGCGGGAGGGCCGGTGGCACAGATACGCAGTATTTT
CSVEFSGRAGGTDTQYF
>few|TRBJ2-1|TRBD2|TRBV29-1
TGCGCCCAAGGGGCAGGGAGGGCCTCGGACGAGCAGTTCTTC
CAQGAGRASDEQFF
>NA|TRBJ1-6|NA|TRBV2
TGTGCCAGCAGTCTCAGACAGATCTATAATTCACCCCTCCACTTT
CASSLRQIYNSPLHF
>NA|TRBJ2-7|NA|TRBV4-1
TGCGCCAGCAGCCAATCGTGGGGAGCCAGACGGAACGAGCAGTACTTC
CASSQSWGARRNEQYF
>NA|TRBJ1-1|NA|TRBV29-1
TGCAGCGTTGAAACGCTCATAGGATACGAAGCTTTCTTT
CSVETLIGYEAFF
>NA|TRBJ1-6|NA|TRBV3-1
TGTGCCAGCAGCCAAGTGGGTTCACCCCTCCACTTT
CASSQVGSPLHF
>NA|TRBJ2-5|NA|TRBV2
TGTGCCAGCAGTGAACAACAAGAGACCCAGTACTTC
CASSEQQETQYF
>NA|TRBJ1-1|NA|TRBV14
TGTGCCAGCAGCCAATGGCAGGGCAGAGAATTCTTT
CASSQWQGREFF
>few|TRBJ2-3|NA|TRBV27
TGTGCCAGCAGTTTAAAGCATGGGGGAGAACAGGGTTCAGATACGCAGTATTTT
CASSLKHGGEQGSDTQYF
>many|TRBJ2-5|NA|TRBV12-3/TRBV12-4
TGTGCCAGCAGTTTATCGATCGGGAGCGAAGAGACCCAGTACTTC
CASSLSIGSEETQYF
>many|TRBJ2-1|TRBD2|TRBV5-6
TGTGCCAGCAGCATGGGACTAGATGAAAATGAGCAGTTCTTC
CASSMGLDENEQFF
>NA|TRBJ2-1|NA|TRBV20-1
TGCAGTGCTAGAGATGGACGGTTAAATGAGCAGTTCTTC
CSARDGRLNEQFF